This TCR beta chain was sequenced during a study of Graves' ophthalmopathy and Graves' hyperthyroidism. By share, this clonotype counts as medium-sized. Donors with ophthalmopathy: moderate-to-severe activity, CAS ≥3, NOSPECS ≥4, duration under 3 months. Other autoimmune diseases, uncontrolled infections, pregnancy or lactation excluded patients from enrollment. The CDR3 length is 13 residues. Trimming took 6 bases from V and 7 from J; bases not matched to a gene: 9. Germline lookup yields CDR1 DFQATT and CDR2 SNEGSKA (reference sequence). RNA transcripts provided the template for amplifying TCR beta CDR3 regions. The first-round RT-PCR employed HTBI primers together with the Qiagen OneStep RT-PCR kit. A multiplex PCR was then performed as the second round. TCRdb independently ran MiXCR on the multiplex PCR reads; one entry per CDR3 protein. The table has roughly 51,000 distinct CDR3 sequences, 50% to 65% seen once; the top ten hold roughly 21%.

Sequenced material: peripheral blood. The source is an adult man with Graves' ophthalmopathy. The V and J genes are TRBV20-1 and TRBJ1-5, with 7 bases identical to TRBD1. In DNA, the CDR3 is TGCAGTGCAAGTACAGGGGTGGGCCAGCCCCAGCATTTT. It specifies CSASTGVGQPQHF.